This T cell receptor (beta chain) was observed in a study of shared clonotypes between healthy human individuals. Sequencing used immunoSEQ multiplex PCR; TCRdb keeps in-frame clones, though not all of them. Of millions of clones listed, more than 90% were seen once; the top ten hold roughly 0.14%. For this clone: Its antigen is still unknown.

General study findings and limits: Several donors held about 4.6% of naive CD4 clonotypes in common.

CD4+ cells underwent separation, giving CD45RA+ naive and CD45RA-negative memory subsets. The sequence was obtained from a young man in good health. The sample taken for sequencing was naive CD4+ T cells sorted from blood. The subset was: CD45RA+ positively selected.

This chain's CDR3 is CASSDVGLGAGELFF. The DNA of the CDR3 is TGTGCCAGCAGTGATGTTGGGTTAGGCGCCGGGGAGCTGTTTTTT. The chain carries TRBV6-1 and TRBJ2-2; D is unresolved. Germline V CDR1 and CDR2: MNHNS, SASEGT. V gave up 3 bases and J gave up 6 bases, with 14 bases separating them. This CDR3 has 15 residues.